This T cell receptor beta chain was sequenced in a study of identical twins. Findings and caveats of the study: Within cord blood, abundant beta clonotypes carried fewer insertions, but memory repertoires showed no such trend. The study found excess low generation probability among twin-shared out-of-frame alpha sequences.

Healthy Caucasians, and only they, were the donors. This clonotype was observed many times. Its specificity is unknown. V lost 0 bases, J lost 8 bases, and 10 bases lay in between. Germline values: CDR1 PRHDT, CDR2 FYEKMQ (reference sequence). CDR3 length: 14 amino acids. A universal primer site was created by template switching, with the cDNA bearing unique molecular identifiers. TCRdb redid the calling of the 5' RACE reads with MiXCR, one entry per CDR3 protein. The table lists about 810,000 distinct CDR3 sequences, approximately 13% of them singletons, with roughly 1.5% in the top ten. A further study also used this sample, focusing on yellow fever vaccine responses in identical twins.

Material: PBMCs. V usage is TRBV13 and J usage is TRBJ1-4, with D unresolved. The clonotype was recovered from a young woman in good health. CDR3 sequence: CASSLGGKDEKLFF. In DNA, the CDR3 is TGTGCCAGCAGCTTAGGAGGGAAAGACGAAAAACTGTTTTTT.